The 17 T cell receptor beta chains listed next were all sequenced from one sample in a study of T cell repertoires in cytomegalovirus infection. TCRdb recomputed calls from the reads with MiXCR, one row per CDR3 protein. The repertoire includes nearly 650,000 distinct CDR3 sequences, about 24% of them detected once, and 7% to 9% sits in the top ten. The sample comprised CD8+ T cells from PBMCs. The receptor source for this set is a human donor in good health (CMV status not recorded). Some clones in this sample may be carry-over from other donors' samples.

Regarding this clonotype: This may come from a read error, since a much larger clone is one base off. This chain links TRBV7-9 with TRBJ2-1, with 7 bases that match TRBD1. V lost 5 bases to trimming and J lost 0 bases; unmatched junction nucleotides: 7. This CDR3 is built from 16 residues. CDR1 is SEHNR and CDR2 is FQNEAQ in the germline V gene (reference sequence). The DNA of the CDR3 is TGTGCCAGCAGCAACCAACAGGGGAGCTCCTACAATGAGCAGTTCTTC. The encoded protein is CASSNQQGSSYNEQFF.

This chain uses TRBV29-1 with TRBJ1-2, with 8 bases aligning to TRBD1. Germline CDR1 reads SQVTM; CDR2 reads ANQGSEA. The CDR3 totals 12 residues. V lost 4 bases, J lost 6 bases, and 4 bases stayed unmatched. The DNA of the CDR3 is TGCAGCGTTGCAGGGACAGGTCATGGCTACACCTTC. It yields the protein CSVAGTGHGYTF.

This clonotype was observed at least ten times. The chain couples TRBV7-2 to TRBJ1-3; TRBD1 is a possible D gene (6 bases). Germline V gene data show CDR1 as SGHTA and CDR2 as FQGNSA. CDR3 length: 14 residues. V shed 1 base and J shed 4 bases, with 8 bases lying between them. As DNA, the CDR3 is TGTGCCAGCAGCTTAGGGGACACAGGAAACACCATATATTTT. This translates into CASSLGDTGNTIYF.

CDR3 nucleotides: TGTGCCAGCAGCACAATTGGACGGTATGAAGCTTTCTTT. Its translation: CASSTIGRYEAFF. V usage is TRBV7-2 and J usage is TRBJ1-1; D is unclear. From germline, CDR1 is SGHTA and CDR2 FQGNSA. The CDR3 runs 13 residues. V was trimmed by 5 bases and J by 7 bases, leaving 14 bases between them.

This clonotype was found a few times. The chain combines TRBV7-9 with TRBJ2-4, with D uncertain. In germline, CDR1 is SEHNR, CDR2 FQNEAQ (reference sequence). This CDR3 spans 14 amino acids. Trimming cost V 5 bases and J 0 bases, with 8 bases left between them. The CDR3 nucleotides are TGTGCCAGCAGCCCACTCCTAGCCAAAAACATTCAGTACTTC. This translates into CASSPLLAKNIQYF.

This clonotype was observed a handful of times. The junction and the germline gene differ at one end; a read error may be behind it. This chain connects TRBV11-2 to TRBJ2-5; the D call may be TRBD1 or TRBD2 (6 bases each). Germline CDR1 and CDR2: SGHAT and FQNNGV. This CDR3 comprises 14 residues. CDR3 coding DNA: TGTGCCAGCAGTTTAGAGGGGGGTATAGAGACCCAGTACTTC. Amino acids: CASSLEGGIETQYF.

The chain uses TRBV20-1 and TRBJ2-3; 8 nucleotides match TRBD2. The ends lost 5 bases at V and 1 base at J; junction bases unmatched: 8. CDR3 length equals 15 residues. Per the germline V gene, CDR1 is DFQATT and CDR2 is SNEGSKA (reference sequence). The CDR3 sequence is CSAVGAGGGTDTQYF. CDR3 DNA: TGCAGTGCTGTTGGGGCGGGGGGCGGCACAGATACGCAGTATTTT.

The table lists this clonotype with many counts. This chain uses TRBV6-1 with TRBJ1-5; TRBD1 is a possible D gene (5 bases). CDR1 and CDR2 (germline): MNHNS, SASEGT. This CDR3 has 17 residues. CDR3 sequence: CTFLRDRGGYSNQPQHF. In nucleotides, the CDR3 is TGTACCTTCTTAAGGGATAGGGGAGGGTATAGCAATCAGCCCCAGCATTTT.

The J gene is TRBJ2-7, the V gene TRBV6-5; D is perhaps TRBD1 or TRBD2 (5 bases each). Trimming took off 7 bases at V and 4 bases at J, with 17 bases between the two ends. The CDR3 loop spans 14 amino acids. Germline assignment: CDR1 MNHEY and CDR2 SVGAGI. The CDR3 loop reads CASILTRGSYEQYF. CDR3 nucleotide sequence: TGTGCCAGCATTCTGACCCGGGGCAGTTACGAGCAGTACTTC.

The table lists this clonotype with a few counts. The chain uses TRBV15 and TRBJ1-4, with TRBD1 identical over 9 bases. CDR1 LNHNV and CDR2 YYDKDF come from the germline V gene (reference sequence). This CDR3 has 17 amino acids. Losses at the gene ends were 1 base for V and 3 bases for J; bases not matched to a gene: 6. CDR3 region: CATSRGLRQGANEKLFF. The CDR3 region has the DNA TGTGCCACCAGCAGAGGTCTGCGACAGGGGGCTAATGAAAAACTGTTTTTT.

This chain uses TRBV6-2 or TRBV6-3 with TRBJ2-1; 9 positions agree with TRBD2. Germline V CDR1 and CDR2: MNHEY, SVGEGT. The V and J ends lost 2 bases and 5 bases, in that order; junction bases with no gene match: 1. The length of the CDR3 is 14 residues. The chain's CDR3 is CASSYAGGDNEQFF. The CDR3 nucleotides read TGTGCCAGCAGTTACGCGGGGGGGGACAATGAGCAGTTCTTC.

The gene calls are TRBV5-1 and TRBJ1-1, with D possibly matching TRBD1 (5 bases). Trimming removed 2 bases from V and 4 bases from J, with 12 bases in between. Germline V CDR1 and CDR2: SGHRS, YFSETQ. This CDR3 is built from 14 residues. The CDR3 bases are TGCGCCAGCAGCTTAAGGGGCGTTTTCACTGAAGCTTTCTTT. It codes for CASSLRGVFTEAFF.

In this sample, this clonotype turned up a few times. The rearrangement joins TRBV6-4 to TRBJ1-2; 9 bases map to TRBD1. The trim removed 7 bases at V and 8 bases at J, leaving 8 bases unmatched. Germline assignment: CDR1 MRHNA and CDR2 SNTAGT. CDR3 size: 13 residues. The CDR3: CASNPGTGKGYTF. CDR3 in DNA: TGTGCCAGCAACCCAGGGACAGGGAAAGGCTACACCTTC.

V gene TRBV6-2 or TRBV6-3 combines with J gene TRBJ2-1, with TRBD1 matching 8 bases. The CDR3 consists of 16 residues. Per the germline V gene, CDR1 is MNHEY and CDR2 is SVGEGT. V lost 3 bases, J lost 5 bases, and 9 bases stayed unmatched. The CDR3 sequence: CASSYFGQGEDNEQFF. CDR3 sequence (DNA): TGTGCCAGCAGTTATTTTGGACAGGGAGAGGACAATGAGCAGTTCTTC.

This clonotype was counted many times. This chain connects TRBV28 to TRBJ2-7; D possibly corresponds to TRBD1 (6 bases). V was clipped by 5 bases and J by 2 bases, with 16 bases between them. Germline V gives CDR1 MDHEN, CDR2 SYDVKM. This CDR3 is 15 amino acids long. For the CDR3, the DNA is TGTGCCAGCAGTCCTCCCAATTCAGGGGCCTACGAGCAGTACGTC. Amino acids: CASSPPNSGAYEQYV.

The chain uses TRBV2 and TRBJ1-2; D perhaps matches TRBD1 (5 bases). Germline loops: CDR1 SNHLY, CDR2 FYNNEI. The CDR3 is 13 residues long. Between the trimmed V and J ends, which lost 4 bases and 6 bases, there was a span of 12 bases. The CDR3 loop is CASSGRRENGYTF. CDR3 nucleotides: TGTGCCAGCAGTGGTCGCAGGGAAAATGGCTACACCTTC.

This clonotype was picked up a small number of times. The CDR3 DNA sequence: TGCGCCAGCAGCCAAGAGAGGGGGGGCGTACAAGAGACCCAGTACTTC. Translating it yields CASSQERGGVQETQYF. The V gene is TRBV4-3, the J gene TRBJ2-5; the D gene is possibly TRBD2 (7 bases). The length of the CDR3 is 16 residues. Deletions cut 0 bases from V and 2 bases from J, with 13 bases between. The germline CDR1 and CDR2 sequences are LGHNA and YSLEER.